This T cell receptor (beta chain) is drawn from a study of long-term antiretroviral therapy in people with HIV. The assay, immunoSEQ v3.0, was run at survey level. Data came from immunoSEQ multiplex PCR; TCRdb stores just in-frame clones and leaves some out. The data hold fewer than 25,000 clones, with more than 65% observed a single time. Whole-study results and caveats: On ART adherence, viral resistance or therapy changes, no data were available. Diversity increased after ART yet remained lower than in transplant donor controls.

There are 16 residues in the CDR3. From germline, CDR1 is SGDLS and CDR2 YYNGEE. The ends were cut back, 0 bases at V and 8 bases at J, with 18 bases in the middle. The samples, holding 1-10 million cryopreserved PBMC, were thawed before DNA extraction was carried out. This clone was picked up a small number of times. Antigen specificity is unknown. The TCR was taken from a young man with HIV. The genes are TRBV9 and TRBJ1-3; D ambiguous. Sequencing was performed on unsorted PBMCs, taken 4.4 years after starting antiretroviral therapy. The CDR3 coding sequence is TGTGCCAGCAGCGTAGTCCCCCCGCCCTCGGAAGACACCATATATTTT. It translates to CASSVVPPPSEDTIYF.